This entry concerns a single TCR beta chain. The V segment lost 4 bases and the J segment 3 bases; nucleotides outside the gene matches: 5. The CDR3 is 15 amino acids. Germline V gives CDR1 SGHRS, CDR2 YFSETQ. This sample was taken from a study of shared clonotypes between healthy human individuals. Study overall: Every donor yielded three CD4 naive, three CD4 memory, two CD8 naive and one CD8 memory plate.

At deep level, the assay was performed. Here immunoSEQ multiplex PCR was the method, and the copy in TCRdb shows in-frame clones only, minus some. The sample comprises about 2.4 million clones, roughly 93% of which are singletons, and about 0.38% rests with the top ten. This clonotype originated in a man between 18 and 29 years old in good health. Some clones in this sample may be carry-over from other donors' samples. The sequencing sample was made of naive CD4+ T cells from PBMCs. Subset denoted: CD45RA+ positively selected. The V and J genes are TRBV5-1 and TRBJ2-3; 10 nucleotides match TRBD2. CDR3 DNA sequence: TGCGCCAGCAGCCTGCTAGCGGGAGAGACAGATACGCAGTATTTT. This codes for CASSLLAGETDTQYF.